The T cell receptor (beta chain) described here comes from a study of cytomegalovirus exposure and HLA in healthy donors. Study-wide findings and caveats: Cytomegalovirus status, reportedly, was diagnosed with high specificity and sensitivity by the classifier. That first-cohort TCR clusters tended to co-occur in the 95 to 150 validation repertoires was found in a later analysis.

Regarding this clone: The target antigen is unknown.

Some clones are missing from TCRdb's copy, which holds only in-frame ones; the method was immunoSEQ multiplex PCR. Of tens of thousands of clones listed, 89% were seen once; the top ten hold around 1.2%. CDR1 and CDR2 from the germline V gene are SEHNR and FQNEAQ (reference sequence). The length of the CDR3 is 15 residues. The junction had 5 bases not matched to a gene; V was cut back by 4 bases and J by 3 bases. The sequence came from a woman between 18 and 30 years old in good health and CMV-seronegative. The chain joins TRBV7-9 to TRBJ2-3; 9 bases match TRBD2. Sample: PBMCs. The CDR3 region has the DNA TGTGCCAGCAGCTGGTCTAGCGGGGTTACAGATACGCAGTATTTT. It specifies CASSWSSGVTDTQYF.